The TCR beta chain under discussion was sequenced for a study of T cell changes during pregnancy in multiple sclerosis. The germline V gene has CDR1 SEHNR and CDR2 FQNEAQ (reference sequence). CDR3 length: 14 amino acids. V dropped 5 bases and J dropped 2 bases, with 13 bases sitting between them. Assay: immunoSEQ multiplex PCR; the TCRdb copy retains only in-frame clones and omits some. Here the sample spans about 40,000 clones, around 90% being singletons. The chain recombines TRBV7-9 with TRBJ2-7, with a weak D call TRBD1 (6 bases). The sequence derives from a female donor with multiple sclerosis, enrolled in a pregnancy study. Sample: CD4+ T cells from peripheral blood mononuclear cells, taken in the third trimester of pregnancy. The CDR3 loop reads CASSGTGYTYEQYF. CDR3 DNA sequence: TGTGCCAGCAGCGGAACAGGGTACACCTACGAGCAGTACTTC.